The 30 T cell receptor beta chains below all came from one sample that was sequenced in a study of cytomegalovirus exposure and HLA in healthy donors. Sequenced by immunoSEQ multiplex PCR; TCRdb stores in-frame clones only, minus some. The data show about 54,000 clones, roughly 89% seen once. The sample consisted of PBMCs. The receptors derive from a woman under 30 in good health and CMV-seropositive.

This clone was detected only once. In DNA form, the CDR3 reads TGTGCCAGCAGCGTAGGGCTAGCGGAAACCGGGGAGCTGTTTTTT. Its translation: CASSVGLAETGELFF. The chain joins TRBV9 to TRBJ2-2, with 7 bases aligning to TRBD2. CDR1 and CDR2 (germline): SGDLS, YYNGEE. Trimming cost V 0 bases and J 5 bases; bases outside gene matches: 4. CDR3 length: 15 amino acids.

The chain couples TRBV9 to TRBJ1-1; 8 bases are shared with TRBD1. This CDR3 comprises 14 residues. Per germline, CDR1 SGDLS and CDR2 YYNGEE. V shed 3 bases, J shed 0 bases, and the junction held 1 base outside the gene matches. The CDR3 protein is CASSGTGLNTEAFF. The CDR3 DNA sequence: TGTGCCAGCAGCGGGACAGGGTTGAACACTGAAGCTTTCTTT.

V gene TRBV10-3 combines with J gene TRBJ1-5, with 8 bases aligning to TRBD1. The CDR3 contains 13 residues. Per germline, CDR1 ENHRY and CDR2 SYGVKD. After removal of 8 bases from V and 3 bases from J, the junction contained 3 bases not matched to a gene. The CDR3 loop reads CAIATGDNQPQHF. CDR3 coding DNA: TGTGCCATCGCGACAGGGGACAATCAGCCCCAGCATTTT.

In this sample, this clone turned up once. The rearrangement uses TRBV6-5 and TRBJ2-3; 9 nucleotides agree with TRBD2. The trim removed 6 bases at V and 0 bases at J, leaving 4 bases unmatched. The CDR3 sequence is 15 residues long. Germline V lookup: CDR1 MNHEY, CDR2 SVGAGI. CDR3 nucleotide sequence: TGTGCCAGCAGCCCCACTAGCGGGAGCACAGATACGCAGTATTTT. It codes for CASSPTSGSTDTQYF.

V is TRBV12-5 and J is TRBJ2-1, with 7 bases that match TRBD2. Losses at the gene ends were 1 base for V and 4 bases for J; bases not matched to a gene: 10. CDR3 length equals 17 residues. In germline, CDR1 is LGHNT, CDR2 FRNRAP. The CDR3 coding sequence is TGTGCTAGTGGTTTGGCCCCGAGACTAGCAGGGTACAATGAGCAGTTCTTC. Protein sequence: CASGLAPRLAGYNEQFF.

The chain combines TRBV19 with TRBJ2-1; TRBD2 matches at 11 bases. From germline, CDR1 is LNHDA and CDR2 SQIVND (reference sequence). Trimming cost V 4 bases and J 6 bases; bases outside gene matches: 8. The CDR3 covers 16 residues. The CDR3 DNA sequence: TGTGCCAGTAGTAGGCATCTAGCGGGGGGATTCAATGAGCAGTTCTTC. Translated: CASSRHLAGGFNEQFF.

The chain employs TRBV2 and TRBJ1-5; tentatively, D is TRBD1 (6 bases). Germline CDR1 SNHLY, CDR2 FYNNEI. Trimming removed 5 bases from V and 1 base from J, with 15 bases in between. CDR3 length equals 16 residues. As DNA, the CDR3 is TGTGCCAGCAGTCTCAGCAGGGGACTAAGCAATCAGCCCCAGCATTTT. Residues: CASSLSRGLSNQPQHF.

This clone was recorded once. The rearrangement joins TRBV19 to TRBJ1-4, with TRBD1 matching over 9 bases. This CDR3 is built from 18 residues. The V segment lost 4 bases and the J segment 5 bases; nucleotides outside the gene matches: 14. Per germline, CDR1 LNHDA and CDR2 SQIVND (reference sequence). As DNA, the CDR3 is TGTGCCAGTAGTAGACTCAAAACACCGGGACAGGGAAATGAAAAACTGTTTTTT. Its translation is CASSRLKTPGQGNEKLFF.

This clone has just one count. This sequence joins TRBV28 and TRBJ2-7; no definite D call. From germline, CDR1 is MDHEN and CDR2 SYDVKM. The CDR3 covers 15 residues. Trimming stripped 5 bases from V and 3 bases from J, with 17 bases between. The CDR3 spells CASSALRHHLYEQYF. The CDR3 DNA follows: TGTGCCAGCAGTGCCCTGAGGCATCACCTCTACGAGCAGTACTTC.

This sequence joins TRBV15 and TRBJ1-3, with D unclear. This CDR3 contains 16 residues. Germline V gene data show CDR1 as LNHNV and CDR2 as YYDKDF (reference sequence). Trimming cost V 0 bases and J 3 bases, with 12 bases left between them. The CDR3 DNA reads TGTGCCACCAGCAGAGATGGCTTTCAGGTTGGAAACACCATATATTTT. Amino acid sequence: CATSRDGFQVGNTIYF.

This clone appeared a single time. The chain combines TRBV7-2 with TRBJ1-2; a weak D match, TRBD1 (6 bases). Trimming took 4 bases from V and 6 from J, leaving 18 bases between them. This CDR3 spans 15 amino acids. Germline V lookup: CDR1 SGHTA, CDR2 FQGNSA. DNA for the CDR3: TGTGCCAGCAGCTACTTAACAGGGTTCCTGCATGGCTACACCTTC. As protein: CASSYLTGFLHGYTF.

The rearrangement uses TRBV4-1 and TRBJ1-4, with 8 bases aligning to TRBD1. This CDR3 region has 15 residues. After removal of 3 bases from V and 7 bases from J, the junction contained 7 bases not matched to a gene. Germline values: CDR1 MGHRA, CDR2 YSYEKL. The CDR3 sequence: CASSQQGARGEKLFF. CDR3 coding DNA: TGCGCCAGCAGCCAGCAGGGGGCGCGGGGTGAAAAACTGTTTTTT.

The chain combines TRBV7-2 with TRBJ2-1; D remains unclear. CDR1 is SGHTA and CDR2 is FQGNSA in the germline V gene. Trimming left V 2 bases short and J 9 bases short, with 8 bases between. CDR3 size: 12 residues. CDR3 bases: TGTGCCAGCAGCTTAACCCGAGGTGAGCAGTTCTTC. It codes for CASSLTRGEQFF.

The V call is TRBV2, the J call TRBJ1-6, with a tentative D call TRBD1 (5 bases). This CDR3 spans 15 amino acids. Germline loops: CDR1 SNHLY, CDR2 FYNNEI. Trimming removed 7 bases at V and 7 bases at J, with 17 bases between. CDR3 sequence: CASTSLGLINSPLHF. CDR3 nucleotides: TGTGCCAGCACCTCCTTGGGGCTAATAAATTCACCCCTCCACTTT.

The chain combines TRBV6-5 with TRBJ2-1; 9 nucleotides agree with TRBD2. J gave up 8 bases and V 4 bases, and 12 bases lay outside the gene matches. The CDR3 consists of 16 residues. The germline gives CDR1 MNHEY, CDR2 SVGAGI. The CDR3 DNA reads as TGTGCCAGCAGTTCCCGGGGCGGGGGGGCAAGGTATGAGCAGTTCTTC. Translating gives CASSSRGGGARYEQFF.

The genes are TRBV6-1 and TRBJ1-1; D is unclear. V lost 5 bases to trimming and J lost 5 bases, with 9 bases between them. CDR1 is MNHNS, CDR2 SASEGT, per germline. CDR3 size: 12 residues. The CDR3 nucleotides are TGTGCCAGCAGTTATCAGTTGACTGAAGCTTTCTTT. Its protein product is CASSYQLTEAFF.

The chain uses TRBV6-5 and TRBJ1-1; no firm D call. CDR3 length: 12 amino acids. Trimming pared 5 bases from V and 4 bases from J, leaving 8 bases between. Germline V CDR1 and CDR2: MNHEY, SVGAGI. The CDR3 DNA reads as TGTGCCAGCAGTCTCCTCGGCACTGAAGCTTTCTTT. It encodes CASSLLGTEAFF.

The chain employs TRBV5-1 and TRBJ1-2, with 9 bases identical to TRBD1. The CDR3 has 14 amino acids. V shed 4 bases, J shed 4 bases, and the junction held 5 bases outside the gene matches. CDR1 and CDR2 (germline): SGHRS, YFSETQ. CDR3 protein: CASSVGQGSYGYTF. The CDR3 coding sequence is TGCGCCAGCAGCGTTGGACAGGGGTCCTATGGCTACACCTTC.

Written as DNA, the CDR3 is TGTGCCAGCAGCTCTTCCGGACAGGACCCTGAAAAACTGTTTTTT. Translated: CASSSSGQDPEKLFF. J is TRBJ1-4 and V is TRBV11-2, with 7 bases fitting TRBD1. V gave up 4 bases and J gave up 7 bases; unmatched junction bases: 9. This CDR3 spans 15 amino acids. Germline CDR1 is SGHAT and CDR2 is FQNNGV.

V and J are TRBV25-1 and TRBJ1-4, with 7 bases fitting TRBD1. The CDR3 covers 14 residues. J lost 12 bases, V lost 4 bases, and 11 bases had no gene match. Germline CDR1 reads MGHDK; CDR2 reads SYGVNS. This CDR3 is CASSATAVGTELFF. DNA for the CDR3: TGTGCCAGCAGTGCCACCGCGGTGGGGACAGAACTGTTTTTT.

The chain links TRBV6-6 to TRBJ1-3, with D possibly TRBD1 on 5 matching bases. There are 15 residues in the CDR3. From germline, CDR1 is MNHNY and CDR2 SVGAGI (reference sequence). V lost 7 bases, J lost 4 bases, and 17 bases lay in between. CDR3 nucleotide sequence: TGTGCCAGCACTCGGGGGGTCGGATCAGGAAACACCATATATTTT. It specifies CASTRGVGSGNTIYF.

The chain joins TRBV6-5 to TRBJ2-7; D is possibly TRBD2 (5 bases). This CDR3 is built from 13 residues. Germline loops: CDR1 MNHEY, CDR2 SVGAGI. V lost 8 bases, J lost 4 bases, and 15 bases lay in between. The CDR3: CASRHSGKYEQYF. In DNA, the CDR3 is TGTGCCAGCCGTCATTCCGGGAAATACGAGCAGTACTTC.

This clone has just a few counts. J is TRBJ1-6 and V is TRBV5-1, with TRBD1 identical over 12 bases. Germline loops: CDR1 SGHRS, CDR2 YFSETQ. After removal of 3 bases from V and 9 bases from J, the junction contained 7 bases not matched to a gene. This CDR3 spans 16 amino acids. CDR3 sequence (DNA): TGCGCCAGCAGCTACACACCGGGACAGGGGGCTTCACCCCTCCACTTT. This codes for CASSYTPGQGASPLHF.

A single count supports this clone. This CDR3 is CASSVQGRTGELFF. CDR3 in DNA: TGTGCCAGTAGTGTACAGGGACGCACCGGGGAGCTGTTTTTT. The chain couples TRBV19 to TRBJ2-2; tentatively, D is TRBD1 (6 bases). The CDR3 totals 14 residues. V was pared by 5 bases and J by 4 bases, with 11 bases between. Looked up from germline, CDR1 is LNHDA and CDR2 is SQIVND (reference sequence).

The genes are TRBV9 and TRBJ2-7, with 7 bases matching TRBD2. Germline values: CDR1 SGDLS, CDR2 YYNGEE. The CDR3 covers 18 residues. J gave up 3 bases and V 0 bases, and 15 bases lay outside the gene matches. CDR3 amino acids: CASSVDQSGRSGGYEQYF. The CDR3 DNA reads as TGTGCCAGCAGCGTAGACCAGTCGGGAAGGTCGGGAGGCTACGAGCAGTACTTC.

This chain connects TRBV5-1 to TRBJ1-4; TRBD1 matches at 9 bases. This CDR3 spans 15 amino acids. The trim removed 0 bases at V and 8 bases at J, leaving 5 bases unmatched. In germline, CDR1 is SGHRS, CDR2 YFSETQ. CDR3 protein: CASSLGTGEGEKLFF. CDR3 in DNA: TGCGCCAGCAGCTTGGGGACAGGGGAAGGAGAAAAACTGTTTTTT.

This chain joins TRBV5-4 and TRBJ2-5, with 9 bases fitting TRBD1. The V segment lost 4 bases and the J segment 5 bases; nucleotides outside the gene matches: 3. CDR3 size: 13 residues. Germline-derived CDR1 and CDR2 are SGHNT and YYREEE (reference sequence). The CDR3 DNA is TGTGCCAGCAGCGGGGACAGGGTGGAGACCCAGTACTTC. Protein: CASSGDRVETQYF.

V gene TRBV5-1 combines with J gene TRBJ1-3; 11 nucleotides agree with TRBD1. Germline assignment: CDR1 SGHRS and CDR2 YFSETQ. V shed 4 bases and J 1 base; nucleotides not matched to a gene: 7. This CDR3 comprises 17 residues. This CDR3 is CASSAGQGAPSGNTIYF. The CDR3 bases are TGCGCCAGCAGCGCCGGACAGGGGGCGCCTTCTGGAAACACCATATATTTT.

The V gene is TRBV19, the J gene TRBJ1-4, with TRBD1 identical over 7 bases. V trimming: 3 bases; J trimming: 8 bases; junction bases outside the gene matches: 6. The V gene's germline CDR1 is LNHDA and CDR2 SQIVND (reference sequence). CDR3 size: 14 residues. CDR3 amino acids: CASSILGQSEKLFF. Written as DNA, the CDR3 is TGTGCCAGTAGTATCTTGGGACAGTCCGAAAAACTGTTTTTT.

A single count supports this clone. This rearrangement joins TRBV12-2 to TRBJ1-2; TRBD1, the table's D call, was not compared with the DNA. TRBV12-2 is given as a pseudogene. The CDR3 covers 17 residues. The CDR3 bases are TGTGCAAGTCGCTTCCCCCCCGGGACAGGCGGTTTCTATGGCTACACCTTC. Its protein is CASRFPPGTGGFYGYTF.